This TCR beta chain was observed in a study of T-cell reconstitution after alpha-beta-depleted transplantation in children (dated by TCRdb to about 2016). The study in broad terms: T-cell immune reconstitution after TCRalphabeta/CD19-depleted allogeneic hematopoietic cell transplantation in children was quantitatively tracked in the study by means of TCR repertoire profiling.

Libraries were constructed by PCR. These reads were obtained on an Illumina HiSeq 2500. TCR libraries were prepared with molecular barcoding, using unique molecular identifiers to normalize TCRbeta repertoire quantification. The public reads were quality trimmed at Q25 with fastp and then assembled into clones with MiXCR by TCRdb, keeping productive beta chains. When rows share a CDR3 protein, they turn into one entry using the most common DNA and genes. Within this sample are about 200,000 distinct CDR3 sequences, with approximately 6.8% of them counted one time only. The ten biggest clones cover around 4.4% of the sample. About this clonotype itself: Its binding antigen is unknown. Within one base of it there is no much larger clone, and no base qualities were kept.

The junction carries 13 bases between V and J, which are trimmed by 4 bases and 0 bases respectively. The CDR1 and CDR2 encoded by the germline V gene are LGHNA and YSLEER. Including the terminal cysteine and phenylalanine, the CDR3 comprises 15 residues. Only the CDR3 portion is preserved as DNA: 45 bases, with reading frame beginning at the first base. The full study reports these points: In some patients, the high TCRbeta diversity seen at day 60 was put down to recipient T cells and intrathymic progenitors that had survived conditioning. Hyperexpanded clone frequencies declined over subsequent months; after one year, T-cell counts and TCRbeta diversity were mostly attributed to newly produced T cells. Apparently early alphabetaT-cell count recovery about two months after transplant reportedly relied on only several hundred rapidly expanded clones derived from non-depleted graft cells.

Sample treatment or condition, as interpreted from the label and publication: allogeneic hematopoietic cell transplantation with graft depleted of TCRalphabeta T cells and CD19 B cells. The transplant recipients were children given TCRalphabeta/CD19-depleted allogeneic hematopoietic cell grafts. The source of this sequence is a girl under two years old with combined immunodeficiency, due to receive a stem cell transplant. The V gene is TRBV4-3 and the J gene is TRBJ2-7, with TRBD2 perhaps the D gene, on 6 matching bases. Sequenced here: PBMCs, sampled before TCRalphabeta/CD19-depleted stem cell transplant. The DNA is TGCGCCAGCAGCCCCATAGCGGATAGCTCCTACGAGCAGTACTTC. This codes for CASSPIADSSYEQYF.